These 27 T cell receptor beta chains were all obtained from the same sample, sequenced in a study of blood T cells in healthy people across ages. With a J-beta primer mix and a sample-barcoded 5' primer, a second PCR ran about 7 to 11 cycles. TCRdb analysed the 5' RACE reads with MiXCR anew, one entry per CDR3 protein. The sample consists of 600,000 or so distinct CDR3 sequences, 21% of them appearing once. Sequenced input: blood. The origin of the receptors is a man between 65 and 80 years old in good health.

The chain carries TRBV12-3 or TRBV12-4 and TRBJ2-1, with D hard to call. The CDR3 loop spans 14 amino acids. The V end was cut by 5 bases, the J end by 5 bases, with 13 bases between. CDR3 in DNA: TGTGCCAGCAGTGCTCGTCCCCTCGACAATGAGCAGTTCTTC. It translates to CASSARPLDNEQFF.

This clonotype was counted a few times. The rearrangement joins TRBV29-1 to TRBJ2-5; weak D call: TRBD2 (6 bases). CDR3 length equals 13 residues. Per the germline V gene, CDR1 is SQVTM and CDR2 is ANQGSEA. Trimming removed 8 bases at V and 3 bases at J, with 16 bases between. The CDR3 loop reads CSFPTGGKETQYF. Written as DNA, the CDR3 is TGCAGCTTTCCCACCGGCGGGAAAGAGACCCAGTACTTC.

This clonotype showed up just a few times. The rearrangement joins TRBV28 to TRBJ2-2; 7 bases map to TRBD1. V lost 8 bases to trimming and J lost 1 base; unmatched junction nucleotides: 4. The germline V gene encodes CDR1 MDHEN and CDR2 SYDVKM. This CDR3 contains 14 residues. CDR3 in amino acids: CASLGDRNTGELFF. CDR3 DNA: TGTGCCAGCCTTGGGGACAGGAACACCGGGGAGCTGTTTTTT.

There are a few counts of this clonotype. The CDR3 is CASSEGARGEFF. In DNA, the CDR3 is TGTGCCAGCAGTGAGGGGGCCAGGGGTGAGTTCTTC. The chain links TRBV6-1 to TRBJ2-1, with D perhaps matching TRBD1 (6 bases). This CDR3 is 12 amino acids long. The V end lost 3 bases, the J end lost 14 bases, and 14 bases lay between the germline ends. Germline CDR1 and CDR2: MNHNS and SASEGT.

CDR3 DNA sequence: TGTGCCAGCAGCTTAGAGACAGTGGGTTCACCCCTCCACTTT. It translates to CASSLETVGSPLHF. The rearrangement uses TRBV7-2 and TRBJ1-6; maybe TRBD1 (5 bases). Per germline, CDR1 SGHTA and CDR2 FQGNSA. The CDR3 is made up of 14 amino acids. Trimming pared 1 base from V and 9 bases from J, leaving 10 bases between.

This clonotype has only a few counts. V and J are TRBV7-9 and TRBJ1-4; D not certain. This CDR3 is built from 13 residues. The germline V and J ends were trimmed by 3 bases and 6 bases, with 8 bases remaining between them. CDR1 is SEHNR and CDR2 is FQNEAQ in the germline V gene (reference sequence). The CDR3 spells CASSLVGDEKLFF. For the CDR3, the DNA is TGTGCCAGCAGCTTGGTGGGTGATGAAAAACTGTTTTTT.

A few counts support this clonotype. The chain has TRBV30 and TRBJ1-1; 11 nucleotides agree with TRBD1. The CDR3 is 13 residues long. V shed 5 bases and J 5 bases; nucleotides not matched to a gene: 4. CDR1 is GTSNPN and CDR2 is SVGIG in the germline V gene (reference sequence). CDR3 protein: CAWWTGGYTEAFF. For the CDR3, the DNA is TGTGCCTGGTGGACAGGGGGCTATACTGAAGCTTTCTTT.

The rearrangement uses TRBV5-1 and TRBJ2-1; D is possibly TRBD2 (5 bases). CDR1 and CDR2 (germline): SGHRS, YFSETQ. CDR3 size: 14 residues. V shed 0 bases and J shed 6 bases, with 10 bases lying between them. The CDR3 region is CASSLGTSFNEQFF. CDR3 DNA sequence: TGCGCCAGCAGCTTGGGCACTAGTTTCAATGAGCAGTTCTTC.

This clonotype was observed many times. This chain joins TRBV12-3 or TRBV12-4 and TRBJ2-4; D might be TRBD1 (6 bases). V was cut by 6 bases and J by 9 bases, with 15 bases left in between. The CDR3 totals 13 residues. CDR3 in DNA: TGTGCCAGCAGCCAACGGGACACAGCCATTCAGTACTTC. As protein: CASSQRDTAIQYF.

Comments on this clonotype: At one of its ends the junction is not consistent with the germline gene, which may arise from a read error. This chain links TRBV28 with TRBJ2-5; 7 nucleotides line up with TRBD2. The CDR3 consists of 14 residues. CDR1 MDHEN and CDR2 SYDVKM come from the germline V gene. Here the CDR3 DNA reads TGTGCCAGCAGTCCCCGATCCCTGAGCGGGAATCCGTTCTTC. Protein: CASSPRSLSGNPFF.

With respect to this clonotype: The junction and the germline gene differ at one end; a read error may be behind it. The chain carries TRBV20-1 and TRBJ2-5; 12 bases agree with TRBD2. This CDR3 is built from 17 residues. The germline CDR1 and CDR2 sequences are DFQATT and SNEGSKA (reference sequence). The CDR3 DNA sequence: TGCAGTGCCATTCTAGCGGGAGGGCCAGTTATAGAAGAGTCCCAGTACTTC. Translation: CSAILAGGPVIEESQYF.

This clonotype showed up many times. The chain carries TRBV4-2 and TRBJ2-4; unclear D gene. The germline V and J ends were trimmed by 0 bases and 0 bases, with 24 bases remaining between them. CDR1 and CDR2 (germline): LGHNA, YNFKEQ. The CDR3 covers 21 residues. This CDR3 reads CASSQDLPGPRTTLAKNIQYF. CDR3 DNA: TGTGCCAGCAGCCAAGATCTCCCGGGCCCTAGGACCACCCTAGCCAAAAACATTCAGTACTTC.

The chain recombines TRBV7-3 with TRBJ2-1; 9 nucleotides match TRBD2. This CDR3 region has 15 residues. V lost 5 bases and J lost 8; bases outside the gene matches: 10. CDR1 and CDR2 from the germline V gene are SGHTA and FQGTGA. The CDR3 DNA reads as TGTGCCAGCAGCCTTTTGGCGGGAGGGCCCGATGAGCAGTTCTTC. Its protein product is CASSLLAGGPDEQFF.

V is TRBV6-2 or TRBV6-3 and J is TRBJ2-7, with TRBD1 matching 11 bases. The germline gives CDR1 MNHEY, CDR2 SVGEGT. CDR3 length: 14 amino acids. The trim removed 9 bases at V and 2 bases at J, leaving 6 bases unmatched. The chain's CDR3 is CASHSGQGAYEQYF. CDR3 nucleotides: TGTGCCAGTCATTCGGGACAGGGGGCCTACGAGCAGTACTTC.

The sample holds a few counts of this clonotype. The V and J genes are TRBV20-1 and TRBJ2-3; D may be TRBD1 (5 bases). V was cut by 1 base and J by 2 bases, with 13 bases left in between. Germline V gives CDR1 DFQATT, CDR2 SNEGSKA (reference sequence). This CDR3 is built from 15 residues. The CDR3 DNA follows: TGCAGTGCTAGAGGCGTAGCAGGGCCCACAGATACGCAGTATTTT. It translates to CSARGVAGPTDTQYF.

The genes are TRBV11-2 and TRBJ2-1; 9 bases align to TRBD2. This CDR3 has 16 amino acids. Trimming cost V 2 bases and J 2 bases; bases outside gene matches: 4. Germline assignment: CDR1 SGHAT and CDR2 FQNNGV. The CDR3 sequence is CASSLKGGRAYNEQFF. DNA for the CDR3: TGTGCCAGCAGCTTAAAAGGCGGGAGGGCCTACAATGAGCAGTTCTTC. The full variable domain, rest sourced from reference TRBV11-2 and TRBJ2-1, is EAGVAQSPRYKIIEKRQSVAFWCNPISGHATLYWYQQILGQGPKLLIQFQNNGVVDDSQLPKDRFSAERLKGVDSTLKIQPAKLEDSAVYLCASSLKGGRAYNEQFFGPGTRLTVL.

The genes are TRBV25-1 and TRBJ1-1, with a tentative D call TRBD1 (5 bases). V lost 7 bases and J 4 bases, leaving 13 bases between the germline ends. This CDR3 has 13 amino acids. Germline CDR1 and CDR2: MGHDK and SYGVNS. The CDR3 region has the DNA TGTGCCAGCACCCTGACAGTTTCCACTGAAGCTTTCTTT. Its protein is CASTLTVSTEAFF. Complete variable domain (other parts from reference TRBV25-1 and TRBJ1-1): EADIYQTPRYLVIGTGKKITLECSQTMGHDKMYWYQQDPGMELHLIHYSYGVNSTEKGDLSSESTVSRIRTEHFPLTLESARPSHTSQYLCASTLTVSTEAFFGQGTRLTVV.

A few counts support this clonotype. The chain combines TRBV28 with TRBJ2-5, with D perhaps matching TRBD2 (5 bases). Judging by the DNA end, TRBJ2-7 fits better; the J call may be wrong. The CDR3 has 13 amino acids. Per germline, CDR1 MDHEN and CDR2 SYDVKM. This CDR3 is CASSSPGKYEQYF. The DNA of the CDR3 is TGTGCCAGCAGTTCCCCCGGGAAATACGAGCAGTACTTC.

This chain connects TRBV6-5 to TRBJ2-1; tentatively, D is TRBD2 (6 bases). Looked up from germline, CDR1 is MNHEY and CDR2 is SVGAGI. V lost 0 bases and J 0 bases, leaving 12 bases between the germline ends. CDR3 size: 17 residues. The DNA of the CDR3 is TGTGCCAGCAGTTACTCTGGTAGCGGAATCTCCTACAATGAGCAGTTCTTC. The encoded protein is CASSYSGSGISYNEQFF.

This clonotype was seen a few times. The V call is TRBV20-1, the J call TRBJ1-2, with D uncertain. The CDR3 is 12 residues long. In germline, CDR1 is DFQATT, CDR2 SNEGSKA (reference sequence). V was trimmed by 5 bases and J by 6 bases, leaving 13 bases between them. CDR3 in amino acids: CSAPRLADGYTF. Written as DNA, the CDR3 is TGCAGTGCTCCCCGTCTGGCGGATGGCTACACCTTC.

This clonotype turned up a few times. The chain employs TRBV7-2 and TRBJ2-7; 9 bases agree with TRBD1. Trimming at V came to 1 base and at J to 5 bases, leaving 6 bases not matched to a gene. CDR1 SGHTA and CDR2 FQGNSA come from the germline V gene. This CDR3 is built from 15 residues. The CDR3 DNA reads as TGTGCCAGCAGCTTAGAGGGGACAGGGTTCAACGAGCAGTACTTC. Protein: CASSLEGTGFNEQYF.

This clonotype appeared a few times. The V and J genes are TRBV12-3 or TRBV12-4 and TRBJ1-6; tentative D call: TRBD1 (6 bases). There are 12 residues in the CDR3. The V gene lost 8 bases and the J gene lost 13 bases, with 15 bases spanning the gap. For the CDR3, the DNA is TGTGCCAGCTCGACAGGAGAGGCGCCCCTCCACTTT. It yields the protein CASSTGEAPLHF.

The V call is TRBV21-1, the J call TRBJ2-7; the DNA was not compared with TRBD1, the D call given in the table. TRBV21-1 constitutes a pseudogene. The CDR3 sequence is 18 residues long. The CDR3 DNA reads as TGTGCCAGCAGCAAAGCGCTTTGTCCGGGCGGAGCTTACTGCGAGCAGTACTTC. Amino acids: CASSKALCPGGAYCEQYF.

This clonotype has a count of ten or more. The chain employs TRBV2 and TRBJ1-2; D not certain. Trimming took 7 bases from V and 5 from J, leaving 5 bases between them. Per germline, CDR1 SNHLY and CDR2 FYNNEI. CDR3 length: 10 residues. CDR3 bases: TGTGCCAGCACCTTGTATGGCTACACCTTC. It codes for CASTLYGYTF.

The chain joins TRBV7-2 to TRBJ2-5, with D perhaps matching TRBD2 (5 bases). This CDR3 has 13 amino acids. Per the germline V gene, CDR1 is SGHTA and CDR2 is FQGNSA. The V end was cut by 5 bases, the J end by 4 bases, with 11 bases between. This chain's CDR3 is CASSRGEVETQYF. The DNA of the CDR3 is TGTGCCAGCAGCCGGGGAGAGGTAGAGACCCAGTACTTC.

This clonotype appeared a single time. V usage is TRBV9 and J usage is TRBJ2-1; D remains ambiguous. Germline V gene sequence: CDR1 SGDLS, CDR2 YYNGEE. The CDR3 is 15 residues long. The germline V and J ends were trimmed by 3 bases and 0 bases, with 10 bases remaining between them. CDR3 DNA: TGTGCCAGCAGCGCTACTATGAGCTCCTACAATGAGCAGTTCTTC. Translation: CASSATMSSYNEQFF.

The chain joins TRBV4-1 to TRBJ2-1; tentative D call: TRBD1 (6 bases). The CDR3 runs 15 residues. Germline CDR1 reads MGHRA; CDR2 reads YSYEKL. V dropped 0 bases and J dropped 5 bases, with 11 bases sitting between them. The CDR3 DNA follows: TGCGCCAGCAGCCAAGACGTCAAGGGGGACAATGAGCAGTTCTTC. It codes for CASSQDVKGDNEQFF.